These T cell receptor beta chains were read from a single sample in a study of T cell repertoires in cytomegalovirus infection. TCRdb ran MiXCR on the reads and lists one entry per CDR3 protein. The sample consists of about 240,000 distinct CDR3 sequences, more than 9% of them appearing once. Sequenced sample: PBMCs. The receptor source for this set is a human donor in good health (CMV status not recorded). Some clones in this sample may be carry-over from other donors' samples. Both conserved end residues are part of each CDR3. D genes are given only for firm matches. Size tells how often a clone was seen (once, few, many) or the class of an expanded clone, and some rows leave it out.

size	D	J	V	CDR3	DNA
many	-	TRBJ1-5	TRBV19	CLPHRGPFRQPQHF	TGTCTTCCCCACCGGGGCCCATTCAGACAGCCCCAGCATTTT
many	TRBD2	TRBJ2-1	TRBV20-1	CSARDRRPSGRNNEQFF	TGCAGTGCTAGAGATCGTCGTCCTAGCGGGAGAAACAATGAGCAGTTCTTC
many	-	TRBJ1-2	TRBV12-3/TRBV12-4	CASSPNSYGYTF	TGTGCCAGCAGTCCAAACAGCTATGGCTACACCTTC
many	-	TRBJ1-1	TRBV6-2/TRBV6-3	CASIREGTEAFF	TGTGCCAGCATTCGAGAGGGCACTGAAGCTTTCTTT
few	-	TRBJ2-7	TRBV6-6	CASSLTRTEQYF	TGTGCCAGCAGCCTGACTAGAACTGAGCAGTACTTC
many	-	TRBJ1-2	TRBV7-2	CASSLRDFLNF	TGTGCCAGCAGCCTAAGGGACTTTCTCAACTTC
many	-	TRBJ2-3	TRBV28	CASSIGSTDTQYF	TGTGCCAGCAGTATCGGTAGCACAGATACGCAGTATTTT
many	-	TRBJ2-7	TRBV7-2	CASSSAGEQYF	TGTGCCAGCAGTTCTGCGGGGGAGCAGTACTTC
many	TRBD2	TRBJ2-1	TRBV19	CASSMSGGKDEQFF	TGTGCCAGTAGTATGAGCGGGGGGAAAGATGAGCAGTTCTTC
many	TRBD1	TRBJ2-6	TRBV29-1	CSVETGGSGANVLTF	TGCAGCGTTGAGACAGGGGGCTCTGGGGCCAACGTCCTGACTTTC
many	-	TRBJ2-1	TRBV4-1	CASSQDWGEQFF	TGCGCCAGCAGCCAAGACTGGGGTGAGCAGTTCTTC
few	-	TRBJ1-1	TRBV5-6	CASSTLGPGSEAFF	TGTGCCAGCAGCACCCTAGGTCCGGGGTCCGAAGCTTTCTTT
few	-	TRBJ2-6	TRBV2	CASRPYRAGANVLTF	TGTGCCAGCAGACCCTACAGGGCTGGGGCCAACGTCCTGACTTTC
few	-	TRBJ2-1	TRBV2	CASSTDSPSYNEQFF	TGTGCCAGCAGTACGGACTCCCCCTCCTACAATGAGCAGTTCTTC
many	-	TRBJ1-2	TRBV7-2	CASSLNPANYGYTF	TGTGCCAGCAGCTTAAACCCAGCTAACTATGGCTACACCTTC
many	TRBD2	TRBJ2-3	TRBV7-2	CASSLQSGRGGTDTQYF	TGTGCCAGCAGCTTACAGAGCGGGAGAGGGGGCACAGATACGCAGTATTTT
-	-	TRBJ1-1	TRBV3-1	CASSPKIGGTEAFF	TGTGCCAGCAGCCCAAAGATAGGGGGGACTGAAGCTTTCTTT
many	TRBD1	TRBJ1-1	TRBV6-1	CASRLYRGWNTEAFF	TGTGCCAGCAGACTATACAGGGGTTGGAACACTGAAGCTTTCTTT
many	TRBD2	TRBJ2-2	TRBV7-3	CASSSWTSVNTGELFF	TGTGCCAGCAGCTCCTGGACTAGCGTGAACACCGGGGAGCTGTTTTTT
-	-	TRBJ1-4	TRBV29-1	CSVGPGINEKLFF	TGCAGCGTTGGACCGGGAATTAATGAAAAACTGTTTTTT
many	-	TRBJ1-5	TRBV7-8	CASSFPGLREPQHF	TGTGCCAGCAGCTTTCCGGGACTTCGGGAGCCCCAGCATTTT
many	TRBD1	TRBJ2-2	TRBV29-1	CSVGTGNTGELFF	TGCAGCGTCGGGACAGGGAACACCGGGGAGCTGTTTTTT
few	-	TRBJ1-1	TRBV20-1	CSASRTESMNTEAFF	TGCAGTGCTAGCCGGACAGAGAGTATGAACACTGAAGCTTTCTTT
many	-	TRBJ1-5	TRBV11-2	CASSPSGASNQPQHF	TGTGCCAGCAGCCCCTCCGGCGCCAGCAATCAGCCCCAGCATTTT
many	-	TRBJ1-2	TRBV7-2	CASSPIEAVGYTF	TGTGCCAGCAGCCCGATTGAAGCGGTCGGCTACACCTTC
few	-	TRBJ2-5	TRBV19	CASSIGRRQETQYF	TGTGCCAGTAGTATAGGAAGGCGGCAAGAGACCCAGTACTTC
-	TRBD2	TRBJ2-1	TRBV19	CASSIDSGVLSEQFF	TGTGCCAGTAGTATAGATAGCGGGGTATTAAGTGAGCAGTTCTTC
many	-	TRBJ2-7	TRBV6-1	CASSYRGGAYEQYF	TGTGCCAGCAGTTATAGGGGGGGGGCCTACGAGCAGTACTTC